Shown below are 9 T cell receptor beta chains from a single sample sequenced in a study of neoadjuvant anti-PD-1 for oral cavity cancer. Time point meaning: after neoadjuvant nivolumab, at surgical resection. Sequencing used immunoSEQ multiplex PCR; TCRdb keeps in-frame clones, though not all of them. The repertoire holds some 30,000 clones, with around four fifths as singletons. The sample here was PBMCs, taken after nivolumab (anti-PD-1) treatment. The receptors were sampled from a person between 40 and 85 years old with oral cavity squamous cell carcinoma.

The chain combines TRBV4-1 with TRBJ1-2; D perhaps matches TRBD1 (6 bases). Germline assignment: CDR1 MGHRA and CDR2 YSYEKL. Trimming left V 1 base short and J 4 bases short, with 16 bases between. The CDR3 contains 16 residues. The CDR3 DNA reads TGCGCCAGCAGCCAAGGTCAACAGGGCGCAGCCTATGGCTACACCTTC. It translates to CASSQGQQGAAYGYTF.

The J gene is TRBJ2-1, the V gene TRBV6-1; TRBD2 might be the D (5 bases). V lost 10 bases and J 0 bases, leaving 13 bases between the germline ends. The germline V gene has CDR1 MNHNS and CDR2 SASEGT. The CDR3 is made up of 14 amino acids. CDR3 loop: CATKRVSSYNEQFF. The CDR3, as DNA: TGTGCCACCAAGAGGGTCAGCTCCTACAATGAGCAGTTCTTC.

The chain links TRBV11-2 to TRBJ2-3, with 10 bases matching TRBD2. The CDR3 length is 16 residues. The germline CDR1 and CDR2 sequences are SGHAT and FQNNGV. V gave up 3 bases and J gave up 4 bases; unmatched junction bases: 7. CDR3: CASSFLSGGVADTQYF. The CDR3, as DNA: TGTGCCAGCAGCTTTCTAAGCGGGGGGGTTGCAGATACGCAGTATTTT.

V and J are TRBV30 and TRBJ1-5; 10 nucleotides line up with TRBD1. With V trimmed by 0 bases and J by 3 bases, 2 bases remained unmatched. This CDR3 region has 15 residues. Per the germline V gene, CDR1 is GTSNPN and CDR2 is SVGIG (reference sequence). The CDR3 protein is CAWSVTGGTNQPQHF. For the CDR3, the DNA is TGTGCCTGGAGTGTGACAGGGGGCACCAATCAGCCCCAGCATTTT.

J is TRBJ2-7 and V is TRBV4-1; 10 nucleotides align to TRBD1. This CDR3 spans 14 amino acids. Germline V lookup: CDR1 MGHRA, CDR2 YSYEKL. The trim removed 8 bases at V and 6 bases at J, leaving 10 bases unmatched. CDR3 sequence (DNA): TGCGCCAGCGAACGTAGACAGGGGGCGGCCGAGCAGTACTTC. Protein: CASERRQGAAEQYF.

The V gene is TRBV6-6, the J gene TRBJ2-7, with D possibly matching TRBD1 (5 bases). The ends were cut back, 6 bases at V and 3 bases at J, with 21 bases in the middle. Germline values: CDR1 MNHNY, CDR2 SVGAGI (reference sequence). The CDR3 length is 16 residues. Here the CDR3 reads CASSITPPDTFYEQYF. CDR3 in DNA: TGTGCCAGCAGCATAACCCCCCCGGACACCTTCTACGAGCAGTACTTC.

The chain joins TRBV6-1 to TRBJ1-6; D is uncertain. From germline, CDR1 is MNHNS and CDR2 SASEGT. V was shortened by 5 bases and J by 7 bases, with 15 bases between the two germline ends. The CDR3 length is 15 residues. The CDR3 spells CASSPERHRNSPLHF. The DNA for the CDR3 is TGTGCCAGCAGTCCCGAAAGGCATAGGAATTCACCCCTCCACTTT.

CDR3 in amino acids: CSARQGLWEFF. Written as DNA, the CDR3 is TGCAGTGCGAGACAGGGGCTCTGGGAGTTCTTC. V is TRBV20-1 and J is TRBJ2-1, with 8 bases aligning to TRBD1. The CDR3 runs to 11 residues. Trimming removed 6 bases from V and 14 bases from J; junction bases left unmatched: 9. The V gene's germline CDR1 is DFQATT and CDR2 SNEGSKA (reference sequence).

The chain uses TRBV9 and TRBJ1-2; TRBD1 is a possible D gene (6 bases). CDR3 length equals 15 residues. V gave up 3 bases and J gave up 6 bases, with 18 bases separating them. CDR1 is SGDLS and CDR2 is YYNGEE in the germline V gene. The CDR3 protein is CASSAGGGSSNGYTF. In nucleotides, the CDR3 is TGTGCCAGCAGCGCTGGGGGCGGGAGTTCAAATGGCTACACCTTC.